This T cell receptor (beta chain) was retrieved from a study of multiple sclerosis patients with progressive multifocal leukoencephalopathy. The table came from immunoSEQ multiplex PCR; TCRdb's copy has only in-frame clones and leaves some out. Of about 30,000 clones in the sample, around 90% were seen once. The CDR3 sequence is 13 residues long. Germline V CDR1 and CDR2: MNHEY, SVGAGI. V was shortened by 6 bases and J by 8 bases, with 14 bases between the two germline ends. The time point is: roughly 12 months of natalizumab therapy. This receptor was obtained from a human donor with multiple sclerosis. The sequencing used PBMCs, collected from a patient treated with natalizumab. This chain links TRBV6-5 with TRBJ1-3; D is undetermined. This CDR3 is CASSPTGVYTIYF. CDR3 coding DNA: TGTGCCAGCAGCCCCACGGGAGTTTACACCATATATTTT.